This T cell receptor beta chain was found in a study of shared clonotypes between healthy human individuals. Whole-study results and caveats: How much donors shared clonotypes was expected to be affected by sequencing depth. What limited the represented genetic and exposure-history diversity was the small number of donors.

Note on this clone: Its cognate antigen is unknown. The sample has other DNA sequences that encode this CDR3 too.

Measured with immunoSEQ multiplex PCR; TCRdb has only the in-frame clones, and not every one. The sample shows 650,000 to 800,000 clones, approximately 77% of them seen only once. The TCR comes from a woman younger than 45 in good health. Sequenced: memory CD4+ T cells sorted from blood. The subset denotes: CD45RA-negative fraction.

CDR3 sequence reads: CASSFRGETQYF. The CDR3 bases are TGTGCCAGCAGTTTCCGAGGGGAGACCCAGTACTTC. The V and J genes are TRBV6-6 and TRBJ2-5, with TRBD2 as a possible D gene (5 bases). This CDR3 comprises 12 residues. The V gene lost 4 bases and the J gene lost 5 bases, with 8 bases spanning the gap. Germline CDR1 is MNHNY and CDR2 is SVGAGI (reference sequence).